The clone carrying this TCR beta chain was found many times. Its specificity is unknown. This entry comes from a study of T cells after posttransplantation cyclophosphamide. The study, taken as a whole, reports: Donor CD8+ memory clones often dominated recipient blood repertoires at later times. Skin or GI-infiltrating T cells shared few TRB sequences with blood.

Germline assignment: CDR1 SGHKS and CDR2 YYEKEE (reference sequence). V dropped 1 base and J dropped 7; count of bases not matched to a gene: 6. The CDR3 extends over 16 amino acids. Libraries were prepared by immunoSEQ multiplex PCR; TCRdb keeps only in-frame clonotypes and omits some of them. This repertoire holds about 41,000 clones, and none appear only once. The TCR was taken from a man in his thirties or forties in good health and a related stem cell transplant donor. Source material: PBMCs. This chain joins TRBV5-5 and TRBJ2-4; 12 nucleotides agree with TRBD2. CDR3 coding DNA: TGTGCCAGCAGCTTGACTCTAGCGGGGGGGTTGAACATTCAGTACTTC. Translated, it gives CASSLTLAGGLNIQYF. Variable domain in full (rest from reference TRBV5-5 and TRBJ2-4): DAGVTQSPTHLIKTRGQQVTLRCSPISGHKSVSWYQQVLGQGPQFIFQYYEKEERGRGNFPDRFSARQFPNYSSELNVNALLLGDSALYLCASSLTLAGGLNIQYFGAGTRLSVL.